Included here is one TCR beta chain sequence, with context. The data belong to a study of radiation and T cells in renal cell carcinoma. Stated treatment: 15 Gy SBRT to primary tumor, nephrectomy 4 weeks later. The CDR3 totals 15 residues. Trimming removed 2 bases from V and 8 bases from J; junction bases left unmatched: 9. Per germline, CDR1 LGHNA and CDR2 YNFKEQ. Sequencing used immunoSEQ multiplex PCR; TCRdb keeps in-frame clones, though not all of them. The table includes about 20,000 clones, about 60% detected once. The starting material was tumor tissue, obtained from a patient whose treatment included radiotherapy and nephrectomy. The source of this sequence is a woman in her 70s with renal cell carcinoma. This chain uses TRBV4-2 with TRBJ1-2, with 9 positions matching TRBD1. CDR3 in amino acids: CASSQPQGAHRGYTF. The CDR3 region has the DNA TGTGCCAGCAGCCAACCACAGGGGGCGCATCGGGGCTACACCTTC.